This record looks at one T cell receptor beta chain sequence and its context. These data originate in a study of blood T cell repertoires in COVID-19. Background on the study: COVID-19 samples, acute and convalescent, were from the United States, Italy and Spain. T cells, B-cell-depleted T cells, or PBMCs supplied cDNA or gDNA.

In the original analysis: How many nucleated cells were present was estimated from reference gene primer amplification. Generated by immunoSEQ multiplex PCR, the TCRdb table keeps only in-frame clones and is missing some. The V and J calls and clone size are taken from that table; D and trimming were inferred from the DNA. Of some 150,000 clones in the sample, just over 85% were seen once. The receptor was derived from an older woman with acute or convalescent COVID-19. The sample was peripheral blood.

This CDR3 is CASTTESSYEQYF. The DNA for the CDR3 is TGTGCCAGCACAACTGAGAGCTCCTACGAGCAGTACTTC. The genes are TRBV28 and TRBJ2-7; D unresolved. Germline loops: CDR1 MDHEN, CDR2 SYDVKM. V was clipped by 7 bases and J by 0 bases, with 10 bases between them. CDR3 size: 13 residues.